This T cell receptor (beta chain) was profiled in a study of identical twins. TCRdb processed the 5' RACE reads anew with MiXCR; each CDR3 protein has one entry. The sample has approximately 700,000 distinct CDR3 sequences; roughly 18% are singletons. Losses at the gene ends were 3 bases for V and 1 base for J; bases not matched to a gene: 5. Germline CDR1 SGHKS, CDR2 YYEKEE (reference sequence). The CDR3 totals 16 residues. In its sample, this clonotype was seen a few times. The same data also contributed to another study, on T cells expressing NK-cell markers.

The chain couples TRBV5-5 to TRBJ2-2; 8 bases line up with TRBD2. The clonotype was recovered from a woman aged 18-29 years in good health. Sequencing was carried out using PBMCs. In DNA, the CDR3 is TGTGCCAGCAGCTCAGGGACTAGGGAGAACACCGGGGAGCTGTTTTTT. Residues: CASSSGTRENTGELFF.